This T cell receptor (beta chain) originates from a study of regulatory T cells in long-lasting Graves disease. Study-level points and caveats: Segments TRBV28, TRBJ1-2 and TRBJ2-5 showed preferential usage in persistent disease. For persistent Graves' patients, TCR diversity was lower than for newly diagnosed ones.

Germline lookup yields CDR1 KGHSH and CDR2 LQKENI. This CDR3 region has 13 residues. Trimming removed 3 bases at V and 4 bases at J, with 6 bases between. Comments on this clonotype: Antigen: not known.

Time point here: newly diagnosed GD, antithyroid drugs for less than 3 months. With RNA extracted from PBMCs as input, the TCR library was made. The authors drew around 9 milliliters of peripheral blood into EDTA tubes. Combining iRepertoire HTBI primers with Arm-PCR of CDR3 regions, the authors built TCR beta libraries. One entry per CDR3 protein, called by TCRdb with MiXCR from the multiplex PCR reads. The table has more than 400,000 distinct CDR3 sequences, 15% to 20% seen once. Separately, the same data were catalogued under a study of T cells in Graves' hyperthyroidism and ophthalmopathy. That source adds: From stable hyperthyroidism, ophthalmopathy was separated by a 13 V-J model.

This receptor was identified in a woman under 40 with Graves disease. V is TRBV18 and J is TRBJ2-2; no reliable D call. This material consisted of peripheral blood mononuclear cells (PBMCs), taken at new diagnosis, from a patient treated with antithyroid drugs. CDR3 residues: CASSPPSTGELFF. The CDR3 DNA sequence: TGTGCCAGCTCACCCCCAAGCACCGGGGAGCTGTTTTTT. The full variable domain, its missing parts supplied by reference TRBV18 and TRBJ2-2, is NAGVMQNPRHLVRRRGQEARLRCSPMKGHSHVYWYRQLPEEGLKFMVYLQKENIIDESGMPKERFSAEFPKEGPSILRIQQVVRGDSAAYFCASSPPSTGELFFGEGSRLTVL.